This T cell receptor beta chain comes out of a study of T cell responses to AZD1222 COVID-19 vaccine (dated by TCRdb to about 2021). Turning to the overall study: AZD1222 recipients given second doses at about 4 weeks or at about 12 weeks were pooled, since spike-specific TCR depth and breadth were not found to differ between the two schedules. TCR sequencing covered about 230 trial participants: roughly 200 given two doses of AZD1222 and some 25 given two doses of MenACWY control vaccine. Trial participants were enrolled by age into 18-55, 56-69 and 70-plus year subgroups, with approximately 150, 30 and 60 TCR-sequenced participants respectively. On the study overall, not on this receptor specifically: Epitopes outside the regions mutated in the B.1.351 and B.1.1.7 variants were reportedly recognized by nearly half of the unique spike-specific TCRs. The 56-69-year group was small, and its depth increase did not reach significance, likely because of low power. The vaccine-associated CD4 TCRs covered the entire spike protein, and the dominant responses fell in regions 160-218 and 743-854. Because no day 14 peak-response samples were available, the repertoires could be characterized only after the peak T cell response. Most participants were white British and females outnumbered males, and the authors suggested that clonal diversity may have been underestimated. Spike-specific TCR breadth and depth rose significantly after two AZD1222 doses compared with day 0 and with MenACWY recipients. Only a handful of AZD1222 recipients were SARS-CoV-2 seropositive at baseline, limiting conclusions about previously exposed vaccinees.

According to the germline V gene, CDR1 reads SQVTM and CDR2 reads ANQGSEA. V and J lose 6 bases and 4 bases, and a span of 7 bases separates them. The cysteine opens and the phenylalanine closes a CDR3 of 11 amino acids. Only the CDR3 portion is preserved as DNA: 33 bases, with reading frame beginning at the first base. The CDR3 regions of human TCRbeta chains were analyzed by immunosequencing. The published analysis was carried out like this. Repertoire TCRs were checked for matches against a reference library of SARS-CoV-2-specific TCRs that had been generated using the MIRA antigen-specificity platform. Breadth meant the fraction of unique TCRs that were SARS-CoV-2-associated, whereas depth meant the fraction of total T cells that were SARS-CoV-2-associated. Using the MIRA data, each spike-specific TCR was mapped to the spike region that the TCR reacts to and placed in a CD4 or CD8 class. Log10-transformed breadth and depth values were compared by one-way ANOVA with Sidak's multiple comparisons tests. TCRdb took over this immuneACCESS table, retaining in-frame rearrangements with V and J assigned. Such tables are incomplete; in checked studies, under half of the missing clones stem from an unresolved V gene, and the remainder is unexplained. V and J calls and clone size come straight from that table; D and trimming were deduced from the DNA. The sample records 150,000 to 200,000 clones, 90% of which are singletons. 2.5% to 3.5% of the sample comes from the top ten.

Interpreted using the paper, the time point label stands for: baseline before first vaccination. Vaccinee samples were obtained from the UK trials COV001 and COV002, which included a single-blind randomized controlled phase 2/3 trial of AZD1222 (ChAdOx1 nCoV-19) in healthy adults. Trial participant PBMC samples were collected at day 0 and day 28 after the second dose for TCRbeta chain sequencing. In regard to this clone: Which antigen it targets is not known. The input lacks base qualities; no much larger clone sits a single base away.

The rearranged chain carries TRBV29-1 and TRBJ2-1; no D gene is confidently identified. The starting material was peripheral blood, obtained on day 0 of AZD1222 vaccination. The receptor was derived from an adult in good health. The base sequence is TGCAGCGTAAGGGTTTACAATGAGCAGTTCTTC. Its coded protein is CSVRVYNEQFF.